This TCR beta chain was recorded in a study of monozygotic twins with inflammatory bowel disease. Using eight separate reactions per sample, the authors generated cDNA. TCRdb reprocessed the 5' RACE reads and stores each CDR3 protein as one record, lacking DNA. Its listing shows fewer than 350,000 distinct CDR3 sequences. Germline CDR1 reads SGHRS; CDR2 reads YFSETQ. This CDR3 comprises 15 residues. The chain is built from TRBV5-1 and TRBJ2-3; the TCRdb D gene call, TRBD2, has no DNA to confirm it. The receptor's source is a human donor with ulcerative colitis or Crohn's disease, or a healthy co-twin of an affected twin (not recorded which). Sequencing was performed on blood. The CDR3 sequence: CASSLEGRATDTQYF.